Listed below are T cell receptor beta chains from one sample, sequenced in a study of shared clonotypes between healthy human individuals. Using immunoSEQ multiplex PCR, the repertoire was profiled, and TCRdb retains in-frame clones only, with some absent. This sample has over a million clones, with 70% to 80% found just once. What was sequenced was memory CD4+ T cells sorted from blood. The receptors were sampled from a man aged 18 to 30 in good health. Both conserved end residues are part of each CDR3. Each record gives: D gene, clone size, J gene, V gene, CDR3 DNA, CDR3 protein. The D gene is left open where the match is weak. A row's size may be missing; if present it is once, few, many or a size class.

>TRBD1|.|TRBJ1-1|TRBV18
TGTGCCAGCTCAGCGGAACAGGGGCGCCTATCGCCAGGGAACACTGAAGCTTTCTTT
CASSAEQGRLSPGNTEAFF
>.|.|TRBJ1-2|TRBV5-4
TGTGCCAGCAGCTTGCCCGGATTGTTATCGGCTAACTATGGCTACACCTTC
CASSLPGLLSANYGYTF
>TRBD1|.|TRBJ2-5|TRBV7-8
TGTGCCAGCAGCGTACAGGGGGAGACCCAGTACTTC
CASSVQGETQYF
>TRBD2|.|TRBJ2-4|TRBV5-4
TGTGCCAGCAGCTCCATAGCGGGAGAGGACATTCAGTACTTC
CASSSIAGEDIQYF
>TRBD1|.|TRBJ1-4|TRBV6-5
TGTGCCAGCAGAACAGGGGCACTCTTTGGTGAAAAACTGTTTTTT
CASRTGALFGEKLFF
>TRBD1|few|TRBJ2-2|TRBV6-5
TGTGCCAGCACCCCCGGGACAGCCAACACCGGGGAGCTGTTTTTT
CASTPGTANTGELFF
>.|.|TRBJ2-7|TRBV6-5
TGTGCCAGCAGTTACGCTCCTTCCTACGAGCAGTACTTC
CASSYAPSYEQYF
>.|.|TRBJ1-3|TRBV11-2
TGTGCCAGCGGACCGAGGTCCGGAAACACCATATATTTT
CASGPRSGNTIYF
>TRBD1|.|TRBJ1-3|TRBV4-1
TGCGCCAGCAGCCGGGACAGGAAGCGCTCTGGAAACACCATATATTTT
CASSRDRKRSGNTIYF
>TRBD1|few|TRBJ2-2|TRBV14
TGTGCCAGCAGCCACTACGGACAGGAGAACACCGGGGAGCTGTTTTTT
CASSHYGQENTGELFF
>.|once|TRBJ2-5|TRBV5-1
TGCGCCAGCAGCTTTAGCTTCAAAGAGACCCAGTACTTC
CASSFSFKETQYF
>TRBD2|.|TRBJ2-1|TRBV4-2
TGTGCCAGCAGCCCGGGGGGAGTCAGCGGGGTTTACAATGAGCAGTTCTTC
CASSPGGVSGVYNEQFF
>.|.|TRBJ1-5|TRBV15
TGTGCCACCAGTACAGGGAGCAATCAGCCCCAGCATTTT
CATSTGSNQPQHF
>.|.|TRBJ1-2|TRBV7-2
TGTGCCAGCAGCCTATCGGCCTCTCTTCGTGGGGACGGCTACACCTTC
CASSLSASLRGDGYTF
>.|few|TRBJ1-4|TRBV27
TGTGCCAGCTCTTCCTCCCGGGTCGAAAAACTGTTTTTT
CASSSSRVEKLFF
>TRBD1|.|TRBJ1-4|TRBV7-2
TGTGCCAGCAGATTACAGGGGGCGAATATTGGTGAAAAACTGTTTTTT
CASRLQGANIGEKLFF
>TRBD1|.|TRBJ2-3|TRBV4-2
TGTGCCAGCAGCCCAAAGGGACAGGGGGCGGGAGATACGCAGTATTTT
CASSPKGQGAGDTQYF
>TRBD2|once|TRBJ2-1|TRBV5-6
TGTGCCAGCAGCTTAGGACTAGCGCCTGAGGGCACGTTCTTC
CASSLGLAPEGTFF
>TRBD1|.|TRBJ1-1|TRBV27
TGTGCCAGCAGTTTGAAAGGACAGGGGAGCACTGAAGCTTTCTTT
CASSLKGQGSTEAFF
>.|few|TRBJ2-7|TRBV7-2
TGTGCCAGCAGCTTAGCGGGAACCCTCCAATCCGAGCAGTACTTC
CASSLAGTLQSEQYF